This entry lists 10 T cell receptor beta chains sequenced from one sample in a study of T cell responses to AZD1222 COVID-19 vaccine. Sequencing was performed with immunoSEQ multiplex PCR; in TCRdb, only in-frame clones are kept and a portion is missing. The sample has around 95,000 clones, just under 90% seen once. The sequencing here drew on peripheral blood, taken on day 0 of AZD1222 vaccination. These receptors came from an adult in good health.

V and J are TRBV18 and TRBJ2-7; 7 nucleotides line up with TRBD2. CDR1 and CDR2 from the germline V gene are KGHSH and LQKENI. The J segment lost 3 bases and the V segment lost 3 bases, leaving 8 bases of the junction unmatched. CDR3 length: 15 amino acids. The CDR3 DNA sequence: TGTGCCAGCTCACCTCCGGGACTACCAAACTACGAGCAGTACTTC. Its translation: CASSPPGLPNYEQYF. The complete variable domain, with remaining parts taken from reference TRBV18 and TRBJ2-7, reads NAGVMQNPRHLVRRRGQEARLRCSPMKGHSHVYWYRQLPEEGLKFMVYLQKENIIDESGMPKERFSAEFPKEGPSILRIQQVVRGDSAAYFCASSPPGLPNYEQYFGPGTRLTVT.

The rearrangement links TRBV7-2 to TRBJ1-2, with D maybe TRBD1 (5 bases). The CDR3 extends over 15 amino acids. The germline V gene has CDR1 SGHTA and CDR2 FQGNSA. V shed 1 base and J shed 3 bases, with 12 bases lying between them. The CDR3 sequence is CASSLGAGWDYGYTF. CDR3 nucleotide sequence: TGTGCCAGCAGCTTAGGGGCAGGGTGGGACTATGGCTACACCTTC.

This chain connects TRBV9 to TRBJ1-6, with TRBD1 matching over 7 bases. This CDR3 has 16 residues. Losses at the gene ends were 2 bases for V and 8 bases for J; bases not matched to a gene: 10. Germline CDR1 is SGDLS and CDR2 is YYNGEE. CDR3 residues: CASSVSRARGDSPLHF. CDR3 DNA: TGTGCCAGCAGCGTCAGCCGAGCCAGGGGGGATTCACCCCTCCACTTT. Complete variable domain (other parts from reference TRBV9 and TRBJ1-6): DSGVTQTPKHLITATGQRVTLRCSPRSGDLSVYWYQQSLDQGLQFLIQYYNGEERAKGNILERFSAQQFPDLHSELNLSSLELGDSALYFCASSVSRARGDSPLHFGNGTRLTVT.

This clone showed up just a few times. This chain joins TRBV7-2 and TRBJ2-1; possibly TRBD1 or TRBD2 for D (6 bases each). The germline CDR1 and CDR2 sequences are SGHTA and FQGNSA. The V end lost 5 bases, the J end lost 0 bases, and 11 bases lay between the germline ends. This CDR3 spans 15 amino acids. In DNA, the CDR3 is TGTGCCAGCAGCCAAGGGGGGAGCTCCTACAATGAGCAGTTCTTC. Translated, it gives CASSQGGSSYNEQFF.

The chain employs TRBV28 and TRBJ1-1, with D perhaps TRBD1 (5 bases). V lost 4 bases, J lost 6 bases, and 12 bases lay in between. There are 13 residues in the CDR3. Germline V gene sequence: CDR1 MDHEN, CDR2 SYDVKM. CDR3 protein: CASSSIQASEAFF. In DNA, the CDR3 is TGTGCCAGCAGTTCGATACAGGCTTCTGAAGCTTTCTTT.

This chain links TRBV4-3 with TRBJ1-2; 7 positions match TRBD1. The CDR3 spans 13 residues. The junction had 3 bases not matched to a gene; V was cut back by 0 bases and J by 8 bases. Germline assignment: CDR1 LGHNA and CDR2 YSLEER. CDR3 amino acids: CASSQDRGWGYTF. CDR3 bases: TGCGCCAGCAGCCAAGACAGGGGGTGGGGCTACACCTTC.

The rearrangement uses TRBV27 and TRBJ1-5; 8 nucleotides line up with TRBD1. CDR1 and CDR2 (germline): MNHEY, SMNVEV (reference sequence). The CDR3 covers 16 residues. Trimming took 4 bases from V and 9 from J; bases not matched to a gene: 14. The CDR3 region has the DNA TGTGCCAGCAGTTCTATATCAACAGGGGGTCCTGGGCCCCAGCATTTT. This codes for CASSSISTGGPGPQHF.

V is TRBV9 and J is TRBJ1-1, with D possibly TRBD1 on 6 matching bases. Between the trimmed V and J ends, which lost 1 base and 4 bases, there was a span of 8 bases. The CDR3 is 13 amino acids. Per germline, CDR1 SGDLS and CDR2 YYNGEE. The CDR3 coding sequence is TGTGCCAGCAGCGTAACACAGGGCACTGAAGCTTTCTTT. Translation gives CASSVTQGTEAFF.

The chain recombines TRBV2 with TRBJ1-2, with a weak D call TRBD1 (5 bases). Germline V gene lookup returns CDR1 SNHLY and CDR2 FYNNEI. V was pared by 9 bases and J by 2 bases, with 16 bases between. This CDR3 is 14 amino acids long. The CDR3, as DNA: TGTGCCAGTGTGTATGACAGAAGAAACTATGGCTACACCTTC. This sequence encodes CASVYDRRNYGYTF.

CDR3: CASGQVVGEKLFF. CDR3 sequence (DNA): TGCGCCAGCGGACAGGTTGTGGGCGAAAAACTGTTTTTT. The rearrangement joins TRBV5-1 to TRBJ1-4; 7 nucleotides align to TRBD1. The germline gives CDR1 SGHRS, CDR2 YFSETQ. The CDR3 runs to 13 residues. V shed 7 bases and J 8 bases; nucleotides not matched to a gene: 8.